These 31 T cell receptor beta chains came from one sample sequenced in a study of blood T cell repertoires in COVID-19. Clones were read by immunoSEQ multiplex PCR, and TCRdb kept only the in-frame ones, dropping some. Here the sample spans roughly 150,000 clones, about 80% being singletons. Sequencing was carried out using peripheral blood. The receptors here all came from a man between 60 and 75 years old with acute or convalescent COVID-19.

The chain has TRBV4-1 and TRBJ1-1; 12 nucleotides match TRBD1. Germline CDR1 MGHRA, CDR2 YSYEKL. The CDR3 totals 15 residues. J was trimmed by 1 base and V by 4 bases; bases with no gene match: 1. In DNA form, the CDR3 reads TGCGCCAGCAGCCCGGGACAGGGGGCGAACACTGAAGCTTTCTTT. Protein sequence: CASSPGQGANTEAFF.

The rearrangement uses TRBV6-2 or TRBV6-3 and TRBJ2-5; D is possibly TRBD1 (5 bases). Trimming took 6 bases from V and 0 from J, leaving 17 bases between them. The CDR3 spans 16 residues. In germline, CDR1 is MNHEY, CDR2 SVGEGT. The CDR3, as DNA: TGTGCCAGCAGCCGCCAGGGCCTCTCGTACCAAGAGACCCAGTACTTC. As protein: CASSRQGLSYQETQYF.

This rearrangement joins TRBV5-4 to TRBJ2-2, with 9 bases that match TRBD2. The CDR3 has 17 amino acids. Germline CDR1 SGHNT, CDR2 YYREEE (reference sequence). The junction had 6 bases not matched to a gene; V was cut back by 0 bases and J by 3 bases. In DNA, the CDR3 is TGTGCCAGCAGCTTGGGTTCAGCGGGGGGCTACACCGGGGAGCTGTTTTTT. Translated: CASSLGSAGGYTGELFF.

The chain is built from TRBV21-1 and TRBJ2-7; TRBD2 was called by the table and not checked on the DNA. TRBV21-1 is given as a pseudogene. This CDR3 contains 16 residues. The CDR3 coding sequence is TGTGCCAGCAGCAAAATAGGGAGTGTTTTATCCTACGAGCAGTACTTC. Translating it yields CASSKIGSVLSYEQYF.

The gene calls are TRBV11-2 and TRBJ2-7; maybe TRBD1 (8 bases). The CDR3 totals 16 residues. The germline gives CDR1 SGHAT, CDR2 FQNNGV. Trimming pared 6 bases from V and 1 base from J, leaving 19 bases between. The CDR3 nucleotides read TGTGCCAGCAGACCCACAGGGGGGGGAAGGTCCTACGAGCAGTACTTC. This encodes CASRPTGGGRSYEQYF.

J is TRBJ2-1 and V is TRBV27; 9 bases fit TRBD2. Germline V gene lookup returns CDR1 MNHEY and CDR2 SMNVEV (reference sequence). With V trimmed by 5 bases and J by 2 bases, 4 bases remained unmatched. The CDR3 has 15 amino acids. The CDR3 protein is CASSQIAGAYNEQFF. DNA of the CDR3: TGTGCCAGCAGTCAAATAGCGGGGGCCTACAATGAGCAGTTCTTC.

The chain is built from TRBV27 and TRBJ2-7; no definite D call. The ends were cut back, 2 bases at V and 4 bases at J, with 9 bases in the middle. Germline assignment: CDR1 MNHEY and CDR2 SMNVEV (reference sequence). CDR3 length equals 13 residues. The CDR3 nucleotides read TGTGCCAGCAGTTTAACTTACGGGTACGAGCAGTACTTC. Translation: CASSLTYGYEQYF.

The chain employs TRBV29-1 and TRBJ2-2; 10 nucleotides line up with TRBD1. Germline assignment: CDR1 SQVTM and CDR2 ANQGSEA. Losses at the gene ends were 4 bases for V and 6 bases for J; bases not matched to a gene: 11. This CDR3 comprises 16 residues. The CDR3 here is CSVVVGTGVYSGELFF. CDR3 bases: TGCAGCGTTGTGGTCGGGACAGGGGTTTACTCCGGGGAGCTGTTTTTT.

This sequence joins TRBV29-1 and TRBJ1-1; a weak D match, TRBD1 (5 bases). CDR1 and CDR2 (germline): SQVTM, ANQGSEA. The CDR3 has 14 residues. Trimming removed 3 bases at V and 1 base at J, with 12 bases between. This CDR3 is CSVDMDTRNTEAFF. In nucleotides, the CDR3 is TGCAGCGTTGATATGGACACAAGGAACACTGAAGCTTTCTTT.

The V call is TRBV5-1, the J call TRBJ2-5; 8 bases fit TRBD1. V shed 0 bases and J 5 bases; nucleotides not matched to a gene: 9. Germline assignment: CDR1 SGHRS and CDR2 YFSETQ. This CDR3 spans 16 amino acids. CDR3 sequence reads: CASSLGTGLFRETQYF. The DNA for the CDR3 is TGCGCCAGCAGCTTGGGGACAGGGCTATTCAGGGAGACCCAGTACTTC.

Points on this clone: A junction end diverges from the germline sequence, so it may reflect a read error. The rearrangement links TRBV7-3 to TRBJ1-2; D possibly corresponds to TRBD1 (6 bases). CDR1 is SGHTA and CDR2 is FQGTGA in the germline V gene. The CDR3 contains 12 residues. The DNA for the CDR3 is TGTGCCAGCAGCTCCTCAGGGGCCCAGGCCGTCTTC. Translating gives CASSSSGAQAVF. The full variable domain, in which reference TRBV7-3 and TRBJ1-2 provide the parts outside the CDR3, is GAGVSQTPSNKVTEKGKYVELRCDPISGHTALYWYRQSLGQGPEFLIYFQGTGAADDSGLPNDRFFAVRPEGSVSTLKIQRTERGDSAVYLCASSSSGAQAVFGSGTRLTVV.

This sequence joins TRBV2 and TRBJ2-2; 7 positions match TRBD1. V was clipped by 5 bases and J by 1 base; unmatched bases: 4. CDR3 length equals 15 residues. Germline-derived CDR1 and CDR2 are SNHLY and FYNNEI. The CDR3 loop is CASSKTGENTGELFF. The CDR3 DNA reads TGTGCCAGCAGTAAAACAGGGGAGAACACCGGGGAGCTGTTTTTT. The full variable domain, its missing parts supplied by reference TRBV2 and TRBJ2-2, is EPEVTQTPSHQVTQMGQEVILRCVPISNHLYFYWYRQILGQKVEFLVSFYNNEISEKSEIFDDQFSVERPDGSNFTLKIRSTKLEDSAMYFCASSKTGENTGELFFGEGSRLTVL.

The V gene is TRBV5-4, the J gene TRBJ2-7; 8 positions match TRBD1. This CDR3 is 15 amino acids long. Per the germline V gene, CDR1 is SGHNT and CDR2 is YYREEE (reference sequence). V lost 0 bases and J lost 4; bases outside the gene matches: 6. Here the CDR3 DNA reads TGTGCCAGCAGCTTGGTCGGCAGGGGGCAGTACGAGCAGTACTTC. It codes for CASSLVGRGQYEQYF.

This chain connects TRBV19 to TRBJ2-7; 7 nucleotides line up with TRBD1. CDR3 size: 13 residues. Germline CDR1 and CDR2: LNHDA and SQIVND (reference sequence). The trim removed 5 bases at V and 5 bases at J, leaving 6 bases unmatched. The CDR3 is CASSVGTGDEQYF. The CDR3 DNA reads as TGTGCCAGTAGTGTGGGAACAGGGGACGAGCAGTACTTC.

The chain carries TRBV7-3 and TRBJ2-1, with 8 bases aligning to TRBD2. CDR1 and CDR2 (germline): SGHTA, FQGTGA. V trimming: 1 base; J trimming: 4 bases; junction bases outside the gene matches: 6. CDR3 length: 16 amino acids. The CDR3 spells CASSLNVAGPYNEQFF. The CDR3 nucleotides read TGTGCCAGCAGCTTAAACGTAGCGGGGCCTTACAATGAGCAGTTCTTC.

The chain employs TRBV5-4 and TRBJ2-2, with 7 bases matching TRBD1. The CDR3 contains 14 residues. V trimming: 4 bases; J trimming: 7 bases; junction bases outside the gene matches: 7. The germline V gene has CDR1 SGHNT and CDR2 YYREEE (reference sequence). The CDR3 coding sequence is TGTGCCAGCAGCGACAGGGACACCGGCGGGGAGCTGTTTTTT. Translation gives CASSDRDTGGELFF.

The chain is built from TRBV7-3 and TRBJ2-3; 8 bases match TRBD2. The V and J ends lost 6 bases and 5 bases, in that order; junction bases with no gene match: 7. The CDR3 has 14 amino acids. Germline CDR1 is SGHTA and CDR2 is FQGTGA. The CDR3 protein is CASSLSGVKDTQYF. DNA for the CDR3: TGTGCCAGCAGTCTTAGCGGGGTTAAAGATACGCAGTATTTT.

The chain recombines TRBV19 with TRBJ2-2, with TRBD1 matching over 9 bases. Trimming removed 6 bases from V and 4 bases from J; junction bases left unmatched: 3. The CDR3 length is 14 residues. From germline, CDR1 is LNHDA and CDR2 SQIVND (reference sequence). The CDR3 loop reads CASRGQGVTGELFF. In DNA, the CDR3 is TGTGCCAGTAGGGGACAGGGCGTCACCGGGGAGCTGTTTTTT.

This chain links TRBV30 with TRBJ1-4, with 7 nucleotides matching TRBD1. Germline V lookup: CDR1 GTSNPN, CDR2 SVGIG (reference sequence). This CDR3 is built from 15 residues. With V trimmed by 2 bases and J by 6 bases, 9 bases remained unmatched. The CDR3 nucleotides are TGTGCCTGGAGTCGACAAACGGGACAGCATGAAAAACTGTTTTTT. Amino acid sequence: CAWSRQTGQHEKLFF.

The chain is built from TRBV27 and TRBJ1-5; D is ambiguous. This CDR3 is built from 14 residues. CDR1 and CDR2 from the germline V gene are MNHEY and SMNVEV (reference sequence). Trimming left V 0 bases short and J 1 base short, with 4 bases between. This chain's CDR3 is CASSLSQSNQPQHF. CDR3 DNA: TGTGCCAGCAGTTTATCCCAGAGCAATCAGCCCCAGCATTTT.

The chain uses TRBV10-3 and TRBJ2-7, with 7 bases matching TRBD2. Trimming at V came to 6 bases and at J to 7 bases, leaving 18 bases not matched to a gene. The CDR3 has 16 residues. Germline V gives CDR1 ENHRY, CDR2 SYGVKD. The CDR3 loop is CAISRINPSTGGEQYF. DNA for the CDR3: TGTGCCATCAGCCGTATTAATCCTAGCACCGGGGGGGAGCAGTACTTC.

This clone was found once. The gene calls are TRBV11-1 and TRBJ2-3, with no clear D. Germline-derived CDR1 and CDR2 are SGHAT and FQDESV (reference sequence). V was pared by 5 bases and J by 2 bases, with 5 bases between. The CDR3 covers 12 residues. The CDR3 sequence: CASSLSTDTQYF. The CDR3 DNA reads as TGTGCCAGCAGCCTATCCACAGATACGCAGTATTTT.

The chain has TRBV19 and TRBJ1-5; TRBD1 matches at 7 bases. The V and J ends lost 3 bases and 1 base, in that order; junction bases with no gene match: 3. This CDR3 region has 15 residues. The germline V gene encodes CDR1 LNHDA and CDR2 SQIVND (reference sequence). CDR3 nucleotides: TGTGCCAGTAGTATGGGGACAGAAAGCAATCAGCCCCAGCATTTT. Its protein is CASSMGTESNQPQHF.

The table lists this clone with a few counts. The rearrangement uses TRBV12-3 or TRBV12-4 and TRBJ1-1; D is undetermined. Trimming left V 3 bases short and J 5 bases short, with 7 bases between. This CDR3 comprises 12 residues. The CDR3 bases are TGTGCCAGCAGTTTTCCGAGGACTGAAGCTTTCTTT. Amino acids: CASSFPRTEAFF.

This chain connects TRBV2 to TRBJ2-2, with 8 positions matching TRBD2. Germline assignment: CDR1 SNHLY and CDR2 FYNNEI. After removal of 6 bases from V and 4 bases from J, the junction contained 4 bases not matched to a gene. There are 14 residues in the CDR3. This CDR3 reads CASRAGEGTGELFF. The DNA for the CDR3 is TGTGCCAGCAGAGCGGGGGAAGGCACCGGGGAGCTGTTTTTT. The full variable domain, with the rest looked up from reference TRBV2 and TRBJ2-2, is EPEVTQTPSHQVTQMGQEVILRCVPISNHLYFYWYRQILGQKVEFLVSFYNNEISEKSEIFDDQFSVERPDGSNFTLKIRSTKLEDSAMYFCASRAGEGTGELFFGEGSRLTVL.

V gene TRBV19 combines with J gene TRBJ2-5; TRBD2 is a possible D gene (7 bases). Between the trimmed V and J ends, which lost 1 base and 2 bases, there was a span of 14 bases. The CDR3 extends over 16 amino acids. Looked up from germline, CDR1 is LNHDA and CDR2 is SQIVND (reference sequence). CDR3 region: CASSIGQAGTQETQYF. CDR3 DNA sequence: TGTGCCAGTAGTATAGGTCAAGCGGGGACACAAGAGACCCAGTACTTC.

The V and J genes are TRBV14 and TRBJ2-1; 12 bases fit TRBD1. V was pared by 1 base and J by 8 bases, with 3 bases of the junction left unmatched. CDR1 is SGHDN and CDR2 is FVKESK in the germline V gene. This CDR3 contains 15 residues. The CDR3 here is CASSQAGTGGYEQFF. Here the CDR3 DNA reads TGTGCCAGCAGCCAAGCGGGGACAGGGGGCTATGAGCAGTTCTTC.

The chain recombines TRBV6-5 with TRBJ1-4, with 9 bases fitting TRBD1. V lost 6 bases, J lost 7 bases, and 9 bases stayed unmatched. The CDR3 covers 15 residues. CDR1 is MNHEY and CDR2 is SVGAGI in the germline V gene. The CDR3 loop reads CASSRGTGGGEKLFF. CDR3 in DNA: TGTGCCAGCAGCAGAGGCACAGGGGGCGGTGAAAAACTGTTTTTT.

This clone has just one count. The V gene is TRBV7-9, the J gene TRBJ1-2; D is unresolved. The V and J ends lost 0 bases and 5 bases respectively, with 22 bases between them. Germline CDR1 reads SEHNR; CDR2 reads FQNEAQ (reference sequence). The CDR3 has 18 amino acids. The CDR3 DNA reads as TGTGCCAGCAGCTTAGCTTTGGTGGCGGGCAGGAGCCCGTATGGCTACACCTTC. It encodes CASSLALVAGRSPYGYTF. Full variable domain (missing parts from reference TRBV7-9 and TRBJ1-2): DTGVSQNPRHKITKRGQNVTFRCDPISEHNRLYWYRQTLGQGPEFLTYFQNEAQLEKSRLLSDRFSAERPKGSFSTLEIQRTEQGDSAMYLCASSLALVAGRSPYGYTFGSGTRLTVV.

The chain employs TRBV30 and TRBJ2-1, with 11 bases identical to TRBD2. CDR3 length: 15 amino acids. Per the germline V gene, CDR1 is GTSNPN and CDR2 is SVGIG (reference sequence). The V segment lost 0 bases and the J segment 10 bases; nucleotides outside the gene matches: 8. The CDR3 DNA is TGTGCCTGGAGTGTATCCACTAGCGGGGGAGGCGAGCAGTTCTTC. It yields the protein CAWSVSTSGGGEQFF.

This clone was detected only once. The rearrangement uses TRBV30 and TRBJ2-7; TRBD2 might be the D (5 bases). The CDR3 consists of 18 residues. Trimming pared 3 bases from V and 4 bases from J, leaving 28 bases between. From germline, CDR1 is GTSNPN and CDR2 SVGIG (reference sequence). In nucleotides, the CDR3 is TGTGCCTGGAGAGAAGGATCCTTCCGATATACCGGGATATACGAGCAGTACTTC. Translating it yields CAWREGSFRYTGIYEQYF.